This TCR beta chain comes out of a study of early T cells in non-severe SARS-CoV-2 infection. Across the whole study: Chains stayed unpaired after sequencing of bulk RNA from unsorted whole blood. Study-level results: VDJdb-based matching was biased toward anti-spike CD8 responses and missed private and CD4 specificities.

This CDR3 region has 17 residues. Germline CDR1 reads SGHAT; CDR2 reads FQNNGV. Trimming took 0 bases from V and 2 from J; bases not matched to a gene: 8. Ten or more counts support this clonotype. Antigen: not known. Separate cDNA molecules each had unique molecular identifiers attached to them. TCRdb re-analysed the 5' RACE reads in MiXCR, keeping a single row per CDR3 protein. The table records roughly 110,000 distinct CDR3 sequences, 8.5% to 14% of them present only once. Sequencing used whole blood. This receptor was obtained from an adult who was a healthcare worker with PCR-confirmed SARS-CoV-2 infection or an uninfected control (not recorded which). The rearrangement joins TRBV11-2 to TRBJ2-5; 8 nucleotides match TRBD2. CDR3 region: CASSLDEYKRGQETQYF. CDR3 nucleotides: TGTGCCAGCAGCTTAGATGAGTATAAGCGGGGGCAAGAGACCCAGTACTTC.